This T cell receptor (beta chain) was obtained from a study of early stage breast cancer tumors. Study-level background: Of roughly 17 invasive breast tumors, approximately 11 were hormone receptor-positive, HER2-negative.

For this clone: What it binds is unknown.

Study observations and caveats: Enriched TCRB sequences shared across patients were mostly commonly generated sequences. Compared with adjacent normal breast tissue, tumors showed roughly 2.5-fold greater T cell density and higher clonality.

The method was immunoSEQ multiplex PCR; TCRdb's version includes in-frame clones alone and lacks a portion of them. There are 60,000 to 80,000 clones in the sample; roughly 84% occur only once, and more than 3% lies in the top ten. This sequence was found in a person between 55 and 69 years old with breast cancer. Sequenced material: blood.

CDR3 sequence reads: CASSLERTGFYGYTF. DNA of the CDR3: TGCGCCAGCAGCTTAGAAAGGACAGGGTTCTATGGCTACACCTTC. The chain is built from TRBV5-1 and TRBJ1-2, with 8 bases fitting TRBD1. Unmatched junction bases numbered 7, after V lost 2 bases and J lost 4 bases. CDR3 length: 15 residues. Germline V gene sequence: CDR1 SGHRS, CDR2 YFSETQ. The entire variable domain, with the rest obtained from reference TRBV5-1 and TRBJ1-2, is as follows: KAGVTQTPRYLIKTRGQQVTLSCSPISGHRSVSWYQQTPGQGLQFLFEYFSETQRNKGNFPGRFSGRQFSNSRSEMNVSTLELGDSALYLCASSLERTGFYGYTFGSGTRLTVV.